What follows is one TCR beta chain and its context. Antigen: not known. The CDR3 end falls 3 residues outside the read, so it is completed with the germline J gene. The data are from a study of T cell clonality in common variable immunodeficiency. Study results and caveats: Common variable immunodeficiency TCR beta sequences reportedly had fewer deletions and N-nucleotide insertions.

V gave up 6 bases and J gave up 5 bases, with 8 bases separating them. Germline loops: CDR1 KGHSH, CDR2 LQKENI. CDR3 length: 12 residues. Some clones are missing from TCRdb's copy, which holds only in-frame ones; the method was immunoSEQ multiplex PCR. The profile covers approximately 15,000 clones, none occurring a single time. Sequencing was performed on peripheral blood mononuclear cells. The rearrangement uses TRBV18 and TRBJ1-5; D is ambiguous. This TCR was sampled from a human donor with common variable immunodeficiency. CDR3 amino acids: CASSPKDQPQHF. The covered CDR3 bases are TGTGCCAGCTCCCCCAAGGATCAGCCC.